The TCR beta chain under discussion was sequenced for a study of shared clonotypes between healthy human individuals. Regarding the study as a whole: How much donors shared clonotypes was expected to be affected by sequencing depth. The study found lower generation probabilities in non-shared clonotypes than in those shared by all four donors.

TCRdb's table, derived via immunoSEQ multiplex PCR, lists solely in-frame clones and lacks some. The table has 100,000 to 130,000 clones, about 63% seen once. As regards this clone: Its antigen remains unidentified.

The TCR was taken from a woman aged 25 to 39 in good health. Sequenced input: memory CD8+ T cells sorted from blood. Subset denoted: CD45RO+ cells pooled with CCR7-negative TemRA cells.

The CDR3 spells CASSQAPDYLDEQFF. The CDR3 region has the DNA TGCGCCAGCAGCCAAGCTCCGGACTACCTCGATGAGCAGTTCTTC. V gene TRBV4-1 combines with J gene TRBJ2-1; TRBD2 is a possible D gene (6 bases). The V end was cut by 1 base, the J end by 8 bases, with 15 bases between. Per the germline V gene, CDR1 is MGHRA and CDR2 is YSYEKL. The CDR3 totals 15 residues.